These 13 T cell receptor beta chains came from one sample sequenced in a study of T-cell memory formation after mild COVID-19. Via MiXCR, TCRdb re-called the 5' RACE reads, giving one row per CDR3 protein. The table includes roughly 610,000 distinct CDR3 sequences, approximately 15% detected once. Specimen: PBMCs or a T cell subset sorted from them (not recorded which). These receptors were obtained from an adult woman who had mild COVID-19 (a few samples of this study predate the infection). Cell type and time point are not known.

The chain joins TRBV25-1 to TRBJ2-7; D unclear. Germline-derived CDR1 and CDR2 are MGHDK and SYGVNS. There are 11 residues in the CDR3. Deletions cut 2 bases from V and 10 bases from J, with 9 bases between. This CDR3 reads CASSEERIQYF. The CDR3 coding sequence is TGTGCCAGCAGTGAAGAACGGATCCAGTACTTC.

In its sample, this clonotype was seen a few times. The J gene is TRBJ2-7, the V gene TRBV2; D remains unclear. The V end lost 2 bases, the J end lost 6 bases, and 8 bases lay between the germline ends. The CDR3 is 12 residues long. Germline CDR1 SNHLY, CDR2 FYNNEI. The CDR3 loop is CASSEQYSEQYF. CDR3 nucleotide sequence: TGTGCCAGCAGTGAACAGTACAGCGAGCAGTACTTC.

There are a few counts of this clonotype. Written as DNA, the CDR3 is TGCGCCAGCAGGACCGTACGGGGGCTATACAATGAGCAGTTCTTC. Residues: CASRTVRGLYNEQFF. The chain employs TRBV4-1 and TRBJ2-1, with D perhaps assigned TRBD1 or TRBD2 (6 bases each). Trimming left V 6 bases short and J 4 bases short, with 16 bases between. Germline CDR1 reads MGHRA; CDR2 reads YSYEKL. This CDR3 region has 15 residues.

J is TRBJ1-6 and V is TRBV12-3 or TRBV12-4; the D is unclear. The CDR3 contains 17 residues. V dropped 5 bases and J dropped 6 bases, with 20 bases sitting between them. DNA of the CDR3: TGTGCCAGCAGTCCACGTTGGATTGCGGTGGTTAATTCACCCCTCCACTTT. This sequence encodes CASSPRWIAVVNSPLHF.

The V and J genes are TRBV7-9 and TRBJ2-7, with D perhaps matching TRBD2 (6 bases). From germline, CDR1 is SEHNR and CDR2 FQNEAQ (reference sequence). CDR3 length equals 15 residues. Trimming took 1 base from V and 2 from J, leaving 12 bases between them. The CDR3 DNA reads TGTGCCAGCAGCTTAGGCGCGGGGTGGACCTACGAGCAGTACTTC. This gives the protein CASSLGAGWTYEQYF.

J is TRBJ1-1 and V is TRBV4-1; 12 bases align to TRBD1. Germline lookup yields CDR1 MGHRA and CDR2 YSYEKL. V gave up 7 bases and J gave up 6 bases; unmatched junction bases: 9. This CDR3 region has 15 residues. The CDR3 DNA is TGCGCCAGCACCCTTTTGGGACAGGGGGCGTCTGAAGCTTTCTTT. Residues: CASTLLGQGASEAFF.

V usage is TRBV6-5 and J usage is TRBJ2-3; TRBD2 might be the D (6 bases). Germline loops: CDR1 MNHEY, CDR2 SVGAGI. The V end was cut by 6 bases, the J end by 1 base, with 14 bases between. CDR3 size: 15 residues. CDR3 in DNA: TGTGCCAGCAGCGAACTAGCACTAGGCACAGATACGCAGTATTTT. Its translation: CASSELALGTDTQYF.

V gene TRBV6-5 combines with J gene TRBJ2-1; 7 bases are shared with TRBD2. CDR1 is MNHEY and CDR2 is SVGAGI in the germline V gene. The CDR3 runs to 19 residues. Losses at the gene ends were 5 bases for V and 0 bases for J; bases not matched to a gene: 16. Here the CDR3 reads CASSPVDYARGFSYNEQFF. As DNA, the CDR3 is TGTGCCAGCAGTCCGGTCGACTATGCGCGGGGGTTCTCCTACAATGAGCAGTTCTTC.

This clonotype was detected a few times. The genes are TRBV24-1 and TRBJ2-1; D remains ambiguous. V dropped 0 bases and J dropped 5 bases, with 7 bases sitting between them. This CDR3 is built from 14 residues. Germline assignment: CDR1 KGHDR and CDR2 SFDVKD. CDR3 residues: CATSDLLEDNEQFF. The CDR3 DNA reads TGTGCCACCAGTGATTTGCTCGAGGACAATGAGCAGTTCTTC.

A word on this clonotype: Its ends do not fully match the called genes, so a read error is possible. The rearrangement joins TRBV24-1 to TRBJ1-2; tentative D call: TRBD1 (5 bases). Looked up from germline, CDR1 is KGHDR and CDR2 is SFDVKD. This CDR3 contains 12 residues. CDR3: CATSDRGRGYYF. The CDR3 region has the DNA TGTGCCACCAGTGACCGTGGTAGGGGTTATTACTTC.

This clonotype has more than one count but fewer than ten. The chain is built from TRBV20-1 and TRBJ2-3; D may be TRBD2 (6 bases). Germline values: CDR1 DFQATT, CDR2 SNEGSKA (reference sequence). CDR3 length equals 17 residues. Trimming removed 3 bases at V and 2 bases at J, with 21 bases between. CDR3 amino acids: CSAREIQAGPYTDTQYF. The CDR3 DNA is TGCAGTGCTAGGGAAATACAGGCGGGGCCTTACACAGATACGCAGTATTTT.

V is TRBV4-2 and J is TRBJ2-3; 8 nucleotides line up with TRBD2. This CDR3 is 16 amino acids long. V shed 0 bases and J 0 bases; nucleotides not matched to a gene: 2. From germline, CDR1 is LGHNA and CDR2 YNFKEQ. For the CDR3, the DNA is TGTGCCAGCAGCCAAGAGGGACTAGTCAGCACAGATACGCAGTATTTT. Its protein product is CASSQEGLVSTDTQYF.

V is TRBV7-2 and J is TRBJ2-1; 8 bases are a match to TRBD1. After removal of 8 bases from V and 6 bases from J, the junction contained 3 bases not matched to a gene. The CDR3 is 12 residues long. Germline-derived CDR1 and CDR2 are SGHTA and FQGNSA. The CDR3 loop is CASPGGGNEQFF. The CDR3 DNA reads TGTGCCAGCCCAGGGGGCGGCAATGAGCAGTTCTTC.